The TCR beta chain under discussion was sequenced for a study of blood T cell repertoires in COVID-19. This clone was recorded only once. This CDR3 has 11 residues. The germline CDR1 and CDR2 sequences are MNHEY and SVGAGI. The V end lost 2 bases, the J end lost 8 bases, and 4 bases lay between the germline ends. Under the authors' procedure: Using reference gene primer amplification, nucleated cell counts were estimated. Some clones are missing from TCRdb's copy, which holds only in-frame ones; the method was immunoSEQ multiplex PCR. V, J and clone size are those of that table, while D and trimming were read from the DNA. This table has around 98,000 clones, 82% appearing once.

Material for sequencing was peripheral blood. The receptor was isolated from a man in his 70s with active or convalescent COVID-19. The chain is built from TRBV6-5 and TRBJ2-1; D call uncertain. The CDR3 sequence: CASSYGYEQFF. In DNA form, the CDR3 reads TGTGCCAGCAGTTACGGCTATGAGCAGTTCTTC.